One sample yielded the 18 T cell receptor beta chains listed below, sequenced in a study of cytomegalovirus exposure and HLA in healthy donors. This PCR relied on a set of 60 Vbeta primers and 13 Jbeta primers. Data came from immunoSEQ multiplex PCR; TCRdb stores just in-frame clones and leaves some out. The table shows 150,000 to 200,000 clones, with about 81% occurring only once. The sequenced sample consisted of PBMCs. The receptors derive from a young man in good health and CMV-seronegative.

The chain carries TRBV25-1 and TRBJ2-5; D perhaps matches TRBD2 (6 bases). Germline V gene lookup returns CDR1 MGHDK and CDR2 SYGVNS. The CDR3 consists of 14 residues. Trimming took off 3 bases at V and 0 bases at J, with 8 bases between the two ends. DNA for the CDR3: TGTGCCAGCAGTGAGGAGGGGTACCAAGAGACCCAGTACTTC. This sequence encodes CASSEEGYQETQYF.

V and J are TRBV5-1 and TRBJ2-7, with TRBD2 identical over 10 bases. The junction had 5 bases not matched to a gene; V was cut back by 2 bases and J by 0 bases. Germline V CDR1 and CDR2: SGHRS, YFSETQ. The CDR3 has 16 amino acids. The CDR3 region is CASSFSGTSVSYEQYF. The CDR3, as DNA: TGCGCCAGCAGCTTCAGTGGGACTAGCGTCTCCTACGAGCAGTACTTC.

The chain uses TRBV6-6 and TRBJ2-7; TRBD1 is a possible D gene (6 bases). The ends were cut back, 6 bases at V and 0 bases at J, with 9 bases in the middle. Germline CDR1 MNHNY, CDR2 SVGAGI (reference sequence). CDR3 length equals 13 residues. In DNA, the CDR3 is TGTGCCAGCAGCCGGGACAACTCCTACGAGCAGTACTTC. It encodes CASSRDNSYEQYF.

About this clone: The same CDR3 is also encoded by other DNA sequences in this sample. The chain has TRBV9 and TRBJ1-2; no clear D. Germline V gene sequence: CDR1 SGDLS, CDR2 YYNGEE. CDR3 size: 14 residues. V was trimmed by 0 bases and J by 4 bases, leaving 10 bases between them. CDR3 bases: TGTGCCAGCAGCGTAGAGGATCGGGGCTATGGCTACACCTTC. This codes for CASSVEDRGYGYTF.

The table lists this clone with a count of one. This chain's CDR3 is CASSLARSGRNEKLFF. Written as DNA, the CDR3 is TGTGCCAGCAGCTTAGCCCGCAGCGGGCGGAATGAAAAACTGTTTTTT. V gene TRBV7-8 combines with J gene TRBJ1-4, with D unclear. The CDR3 has 16 residues. CDR1 and CDR2 from the germline V gene are SGHVS and FQNEAQ. V was clipped by 0 bases and J by 5 bases, with 13 bases between them.

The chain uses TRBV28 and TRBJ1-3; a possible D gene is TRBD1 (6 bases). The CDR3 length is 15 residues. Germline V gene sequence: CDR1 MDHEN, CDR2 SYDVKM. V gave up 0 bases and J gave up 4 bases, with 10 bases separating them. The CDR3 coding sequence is TGTGCCAGCAGTTTATGGGGGGCGCTCGGAAACACCATATATTTT. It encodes CASSLWGALGNTIYF.

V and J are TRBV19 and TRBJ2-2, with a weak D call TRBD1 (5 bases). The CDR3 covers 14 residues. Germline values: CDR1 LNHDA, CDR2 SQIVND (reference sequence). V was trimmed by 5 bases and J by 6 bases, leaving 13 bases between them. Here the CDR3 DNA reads TGTGCCAGTAGTGACTTAAACAGGCCCGGGGAGCTGTTTTTT. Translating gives CASSDLNRPGELFF.

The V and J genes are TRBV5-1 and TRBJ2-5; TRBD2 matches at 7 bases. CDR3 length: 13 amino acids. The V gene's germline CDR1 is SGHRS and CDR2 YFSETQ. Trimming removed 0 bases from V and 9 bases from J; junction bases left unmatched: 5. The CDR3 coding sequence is TGCGCCAGCAGCTTGGGGGGAGGGGAGGCCCAGTACTTC. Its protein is CASSLGGGEAQYF.

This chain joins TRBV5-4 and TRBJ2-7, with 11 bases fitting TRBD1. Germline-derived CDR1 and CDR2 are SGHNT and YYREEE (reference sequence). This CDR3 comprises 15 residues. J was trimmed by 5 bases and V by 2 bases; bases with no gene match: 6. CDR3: CASSLYRDRGNEQYF. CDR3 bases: TGTGCCAGCAGCTTATACCGGGACAGGGGGAACGAGCAGTACTTC.

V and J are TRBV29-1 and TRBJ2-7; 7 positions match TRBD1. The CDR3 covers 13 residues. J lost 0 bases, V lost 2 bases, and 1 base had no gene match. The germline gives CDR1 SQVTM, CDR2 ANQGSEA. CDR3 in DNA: TGCAGCGTTGAAAGGGACAGCTCCTACGAGCAGTACTTC. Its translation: CSVERDSSYEQYF.

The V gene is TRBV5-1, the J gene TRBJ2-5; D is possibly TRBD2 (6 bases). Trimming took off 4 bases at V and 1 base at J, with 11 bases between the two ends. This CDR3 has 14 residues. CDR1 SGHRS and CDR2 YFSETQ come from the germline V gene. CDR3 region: CASSVFSGQETQYF. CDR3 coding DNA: TGCGCCAGCAGCGTGTTTAGCGGCCAAGAGACCCAGTACTTC. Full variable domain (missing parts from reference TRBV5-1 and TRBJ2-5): KAGVTQTPRYLIKTRGQQVTLSCSPISGHRSVSWYQQTPGQGLQFLFEYFSETQRNKGNFPGRFSGRQFSNSRSEMNVSTLELGDSALYLCASSVFSGQETQYFGPGTRLLVL.

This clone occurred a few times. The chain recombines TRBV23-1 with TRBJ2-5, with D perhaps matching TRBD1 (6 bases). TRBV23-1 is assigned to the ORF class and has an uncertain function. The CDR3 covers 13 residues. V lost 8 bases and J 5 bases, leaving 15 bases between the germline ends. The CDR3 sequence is CASGQMFRETQYF. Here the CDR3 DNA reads TGCGCCAGCGGACAGATGTTTAGGGAGACCCAGTACTTC.

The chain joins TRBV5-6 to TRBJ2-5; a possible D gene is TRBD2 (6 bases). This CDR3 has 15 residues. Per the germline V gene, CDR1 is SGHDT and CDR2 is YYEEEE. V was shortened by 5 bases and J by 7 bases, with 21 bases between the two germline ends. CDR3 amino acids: CASSSDLREGATQYF. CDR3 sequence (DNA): TGTGCCAGCAGTTCCGATCTGCGGGAAGGGGCGACCCAGTACTTC.

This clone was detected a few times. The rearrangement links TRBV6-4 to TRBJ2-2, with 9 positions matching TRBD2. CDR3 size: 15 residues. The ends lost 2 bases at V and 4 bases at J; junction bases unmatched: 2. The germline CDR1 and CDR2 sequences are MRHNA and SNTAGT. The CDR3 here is CASSDGTSTTGELFF. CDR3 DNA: TGTGCCAGCAGTGACGGGACTAGCACCACCGGGGAGCTGTTTTTT.

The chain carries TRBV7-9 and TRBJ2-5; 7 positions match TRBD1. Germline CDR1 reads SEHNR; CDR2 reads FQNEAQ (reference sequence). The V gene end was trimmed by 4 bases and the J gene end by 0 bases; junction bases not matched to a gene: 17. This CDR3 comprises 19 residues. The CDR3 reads CASSSSSYRDRTYQETQYF. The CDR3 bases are TGTGCCAGCAGCTCTTCTTCATACCGGGACAGAACGTACCAAGAGACCCAGTACTTC.

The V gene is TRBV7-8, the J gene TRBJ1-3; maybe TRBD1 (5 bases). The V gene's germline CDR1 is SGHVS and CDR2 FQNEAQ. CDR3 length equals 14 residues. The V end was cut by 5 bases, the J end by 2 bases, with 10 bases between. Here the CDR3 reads CASSAPGAGNTIYF. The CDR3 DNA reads TGTGCCAGCAGCGCGCCGGGGGCTGGAAACACCATATATTTT.

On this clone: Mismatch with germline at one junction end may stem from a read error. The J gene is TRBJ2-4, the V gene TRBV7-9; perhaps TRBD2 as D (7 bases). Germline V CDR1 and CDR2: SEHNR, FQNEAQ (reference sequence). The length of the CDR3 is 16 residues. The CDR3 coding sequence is TGTTCCAGCACCCTAAGGGGAGGGGGAATTGGAAACATTCAGTACTTC. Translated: CSSTLRGGGIGNIQYF.

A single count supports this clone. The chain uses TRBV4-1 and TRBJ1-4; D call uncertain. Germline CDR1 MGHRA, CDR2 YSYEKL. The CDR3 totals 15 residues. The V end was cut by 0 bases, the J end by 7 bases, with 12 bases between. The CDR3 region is CASSQDRRGGEKLFF. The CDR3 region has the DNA TGCGCCAGCAGCCAAGATCGTAGAGGCGGTGAAAAACTGTTTTTT.